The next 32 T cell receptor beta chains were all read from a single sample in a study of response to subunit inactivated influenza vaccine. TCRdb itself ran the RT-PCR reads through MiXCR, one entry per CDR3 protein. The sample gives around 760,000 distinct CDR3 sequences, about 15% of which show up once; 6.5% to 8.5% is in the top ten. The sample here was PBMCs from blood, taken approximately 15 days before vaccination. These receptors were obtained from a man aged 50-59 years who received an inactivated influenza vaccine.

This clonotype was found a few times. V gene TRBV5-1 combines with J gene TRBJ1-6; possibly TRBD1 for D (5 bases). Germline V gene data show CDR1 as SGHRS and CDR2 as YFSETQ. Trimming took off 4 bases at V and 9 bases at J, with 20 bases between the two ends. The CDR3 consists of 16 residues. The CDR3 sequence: CASSLSTGTKGSPLHF. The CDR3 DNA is TGCGCCAGCAGCCTCTCCACCGGGACCAAGGGTTCACCCCTCCACTTT.

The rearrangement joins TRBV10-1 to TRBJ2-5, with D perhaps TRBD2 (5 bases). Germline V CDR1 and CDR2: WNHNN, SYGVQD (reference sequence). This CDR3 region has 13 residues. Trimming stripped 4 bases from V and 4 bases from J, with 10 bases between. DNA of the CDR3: TGCGCCAGCAGTGCCGGGGTCCTAGAGACCCAGTACTTC. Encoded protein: CASSAGVLETQYF.

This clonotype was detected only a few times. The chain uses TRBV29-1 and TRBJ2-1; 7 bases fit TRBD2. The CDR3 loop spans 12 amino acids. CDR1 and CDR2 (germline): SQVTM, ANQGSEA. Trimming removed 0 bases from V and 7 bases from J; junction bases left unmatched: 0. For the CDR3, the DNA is TGCAGCGTTGAAGAGGGGGGGAATGAGCAGTTCTTC. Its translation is CSVEEGGNEQFF.

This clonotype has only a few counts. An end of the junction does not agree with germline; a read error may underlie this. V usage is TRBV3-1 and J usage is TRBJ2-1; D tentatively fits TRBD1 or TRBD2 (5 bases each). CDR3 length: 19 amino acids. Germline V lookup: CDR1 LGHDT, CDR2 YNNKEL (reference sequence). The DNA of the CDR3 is TGTGCCAGCAGCCAAAAAAATCCTTCCCGGGACCGAAGACTGAATGCGCAGTTCTTC. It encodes CASSQKNPSRDRRLNAQFF.

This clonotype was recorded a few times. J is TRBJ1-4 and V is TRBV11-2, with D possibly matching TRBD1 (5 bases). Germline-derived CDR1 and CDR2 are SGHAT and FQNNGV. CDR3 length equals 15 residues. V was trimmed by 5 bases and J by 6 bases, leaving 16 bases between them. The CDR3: CASSTLQGRDEKLFF. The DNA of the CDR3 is TGTGCCAGCAGCACGCTCCAGGGCCGGGATGAAAAACTGTTTTTT.

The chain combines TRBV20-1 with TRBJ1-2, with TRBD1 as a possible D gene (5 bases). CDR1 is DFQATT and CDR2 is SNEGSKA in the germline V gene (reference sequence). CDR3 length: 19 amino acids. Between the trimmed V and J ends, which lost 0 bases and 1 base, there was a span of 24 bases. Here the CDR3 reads CSARDRGPVYITNNYGYTF. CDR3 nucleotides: TGCAGTGCTAGAGATCGGGGACCGGTCTATATAACCAATAACTATGGCTACACCTTC.

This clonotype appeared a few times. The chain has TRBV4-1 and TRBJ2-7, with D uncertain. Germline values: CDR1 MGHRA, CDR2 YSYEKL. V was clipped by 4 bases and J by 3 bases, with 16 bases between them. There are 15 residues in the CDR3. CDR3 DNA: TGCGCCAGCAGCCTCCCCTCTAGTCCCCTCTACGAGCAGTACTTC. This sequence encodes CASSLPSSPLYEQYF.

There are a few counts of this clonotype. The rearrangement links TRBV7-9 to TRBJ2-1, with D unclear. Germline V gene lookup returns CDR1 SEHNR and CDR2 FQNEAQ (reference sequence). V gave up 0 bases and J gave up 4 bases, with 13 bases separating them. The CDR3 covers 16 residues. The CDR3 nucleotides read TGTGCCAGCAGCTTAGCGTCCAGACTGAGGTACAATGAGCAGTTCTTC. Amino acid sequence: CASSLASRLRYNEQFF.

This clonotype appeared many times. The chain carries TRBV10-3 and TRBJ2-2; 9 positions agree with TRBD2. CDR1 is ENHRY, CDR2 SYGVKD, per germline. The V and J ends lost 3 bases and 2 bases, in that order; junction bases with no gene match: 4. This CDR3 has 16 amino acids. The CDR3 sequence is CAISERLAGNTGELFF. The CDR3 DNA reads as TGTGCCATCAGTGAAAGGCTAGCGGGAAACACCGGGGAGCTGTTTTTT.

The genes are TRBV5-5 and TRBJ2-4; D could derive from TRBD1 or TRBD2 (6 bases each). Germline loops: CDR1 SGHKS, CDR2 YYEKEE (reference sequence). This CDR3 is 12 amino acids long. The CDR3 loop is CASRRGVGIQYF. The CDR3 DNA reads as TGTGCTTCCCGGAGGGGGGTGGGCATTCAGTACTTC. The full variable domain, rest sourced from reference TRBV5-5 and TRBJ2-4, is DAGVTQSPTHLIKTRGQQVTLRCSPISGHKSVSWYQQVLGQGPQFIFQYYEKEERGRGNFPDRFSARQFPNYSSELNVNALLLGDSALYLCASRRGVGIQYFGAGTRLSVL.

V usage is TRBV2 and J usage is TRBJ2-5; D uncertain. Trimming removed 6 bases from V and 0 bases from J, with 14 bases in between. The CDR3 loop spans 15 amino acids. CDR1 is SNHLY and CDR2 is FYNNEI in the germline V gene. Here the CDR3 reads CASRVATSYQETQYF. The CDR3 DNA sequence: TGTGCCAGCAGAGTAGCTACCTCGTACCAAGAGACCCAGTACTTC.

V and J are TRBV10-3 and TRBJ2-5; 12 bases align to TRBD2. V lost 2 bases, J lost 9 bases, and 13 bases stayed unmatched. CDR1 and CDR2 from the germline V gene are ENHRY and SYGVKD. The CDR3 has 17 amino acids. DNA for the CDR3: TGTGCCATCAGTGAGACAGGATTGACTAGCGGGGGCCCAGCCCAGTACTTC. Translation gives CAISETGLTSGGPAQYF.

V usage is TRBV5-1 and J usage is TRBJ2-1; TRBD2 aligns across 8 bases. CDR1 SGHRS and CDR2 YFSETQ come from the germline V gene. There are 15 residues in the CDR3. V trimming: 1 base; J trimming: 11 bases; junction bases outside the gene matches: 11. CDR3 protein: CASSLTSGGRYKQFF. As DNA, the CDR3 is TGCGCCAGCAGCTTGACTAGCGGAGGGAGGTATAAGCAGTTCTTC.

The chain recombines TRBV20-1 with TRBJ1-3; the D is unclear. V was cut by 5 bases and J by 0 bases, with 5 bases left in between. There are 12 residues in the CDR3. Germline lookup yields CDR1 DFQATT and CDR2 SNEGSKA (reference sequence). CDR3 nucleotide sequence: TGCAGTGCTCCTTCCTCTGGAAACACCATATATTTT. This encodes CSAPSSGNTIYF.

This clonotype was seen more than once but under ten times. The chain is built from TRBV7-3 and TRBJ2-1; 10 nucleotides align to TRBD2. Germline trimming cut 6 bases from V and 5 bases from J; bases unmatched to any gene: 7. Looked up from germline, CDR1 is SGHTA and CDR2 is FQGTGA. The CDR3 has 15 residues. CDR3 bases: TGTGCCAGCAGGCAAGCGGGAGGGTCCCACAATGAGCAGTTCTTC. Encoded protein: CASRQAGGSHNEQFF.

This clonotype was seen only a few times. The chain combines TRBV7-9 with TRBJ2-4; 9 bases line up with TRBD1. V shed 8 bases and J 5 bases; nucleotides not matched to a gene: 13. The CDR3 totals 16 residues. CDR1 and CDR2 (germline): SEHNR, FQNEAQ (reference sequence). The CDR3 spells CASASRTRQGENIQYF. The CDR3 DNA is TGTGCCAGCGCATCACGGACCCGACAGGGGGAAAACATTCAGTACTTC.

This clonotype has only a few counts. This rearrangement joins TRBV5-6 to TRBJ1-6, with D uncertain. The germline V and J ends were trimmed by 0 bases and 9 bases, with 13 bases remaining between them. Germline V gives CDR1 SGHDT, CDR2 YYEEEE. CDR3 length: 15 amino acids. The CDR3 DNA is TGTGCCAGCAGCTTGGCGCCGAGCCCCCGTTCACCCCTCCACTTT. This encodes CASSLAPSPRSPLHF.

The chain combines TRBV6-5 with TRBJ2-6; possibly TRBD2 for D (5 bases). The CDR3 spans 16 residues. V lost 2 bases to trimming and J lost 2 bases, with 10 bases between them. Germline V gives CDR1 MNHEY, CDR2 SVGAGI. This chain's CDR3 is CASSYKKRAGANVLTF. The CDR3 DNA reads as TGTGCCAGCAGTTACAAGAAGAGGGCTGGGGCCAACGTCCTGACTTTC.

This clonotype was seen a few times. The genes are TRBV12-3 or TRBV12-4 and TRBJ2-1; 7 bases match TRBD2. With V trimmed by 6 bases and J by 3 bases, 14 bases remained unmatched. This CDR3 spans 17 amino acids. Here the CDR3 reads CASRSGWEGSSYNEQFF. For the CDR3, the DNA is TGTGCCAGCAGATCAGGGTGGGAGGGATCGAGCTACAATGAGCAGTTCTTC.

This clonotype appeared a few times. The DNA of the CDR3 is TGTGCCAGCAGCTTAGGCGGGGGGAGGTCCGAGCAGTACTTC. It yields the protein CASSLGGGRSEQYF. The rearrangement joins TRBV7-6 to TRBJ2-7; 8 bases line up with TRBD2. J was trimmed by 6 bases and V by 1 base; bases with no gene match: 5. In germline, CDR1 is SGHVS, CDR2 FNYEAQ. CDR3 length equals 14 residues.

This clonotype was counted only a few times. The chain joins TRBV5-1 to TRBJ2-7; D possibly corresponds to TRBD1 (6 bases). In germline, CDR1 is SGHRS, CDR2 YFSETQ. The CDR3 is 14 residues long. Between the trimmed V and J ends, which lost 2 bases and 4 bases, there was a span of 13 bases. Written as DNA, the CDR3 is TGCGCCAGCAGCTTCTTTCAGGGGCAGTACGAGCAGTACTTC. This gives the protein CASSFFQGQYEQYF.

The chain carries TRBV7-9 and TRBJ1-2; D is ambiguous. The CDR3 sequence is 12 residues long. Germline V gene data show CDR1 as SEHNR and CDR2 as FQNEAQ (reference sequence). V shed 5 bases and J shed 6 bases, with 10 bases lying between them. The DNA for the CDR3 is TGTGCCAGCAGCCCGCTGAACCATGGCTACACCTTC. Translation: CASSPLNHGYTF.

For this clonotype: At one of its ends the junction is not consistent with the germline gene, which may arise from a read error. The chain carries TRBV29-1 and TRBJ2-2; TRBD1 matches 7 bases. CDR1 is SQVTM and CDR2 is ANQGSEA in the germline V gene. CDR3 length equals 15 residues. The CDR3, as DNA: TGCCGCGTTCCTACCGGGACAGCGAACACCGGGGAGCTGTTTTTT. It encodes CRVPTGTANTGELFF.

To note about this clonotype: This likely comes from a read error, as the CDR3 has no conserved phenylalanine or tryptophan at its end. CDR3 nucleotides: TGTGCCATCAGTGATGGGGGCAGAGAGACCCAGTACTTA. Its translation: CAISDGGRETQYL. The chain links TRBV10-3 to TRBJ2-5; the D gene is possibly TRBD1 (6 bases). From germline, CDR1 is ENHRY and CDR2 SYGVKD. This CDR3 spans 13 amino acids. With 3 bases removed from V and 4 bases from J, the gap between germline ends came to 9 bases.

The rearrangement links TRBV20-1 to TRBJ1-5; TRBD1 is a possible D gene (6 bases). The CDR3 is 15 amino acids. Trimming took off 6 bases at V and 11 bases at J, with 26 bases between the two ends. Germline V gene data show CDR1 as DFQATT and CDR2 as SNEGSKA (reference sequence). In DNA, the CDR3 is TGCAGTGCGCCGATCGCCAGGGGCACCGGAGCGACCCAGCATTTT. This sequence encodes CSAPIARGTGATQHF.

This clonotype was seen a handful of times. This CDR3 is CASSQAGGMHNEQFF. CDR3 coding DNA: TGTGCCAGCAGCCAAGCGGGAGGGATGCACAATGAGCAGTTCTTC. V gene TRBV3-1 combines with J gene TRBJ2-1, with 8 bases that match TRBD2. Germline CDR1 LGHDT, CDR2 YNNKEL (reference sequence). CDR3 length: 15 amino acids. V lost 1 base, J lost 5 bases, and 4 bases stayed unmatched.

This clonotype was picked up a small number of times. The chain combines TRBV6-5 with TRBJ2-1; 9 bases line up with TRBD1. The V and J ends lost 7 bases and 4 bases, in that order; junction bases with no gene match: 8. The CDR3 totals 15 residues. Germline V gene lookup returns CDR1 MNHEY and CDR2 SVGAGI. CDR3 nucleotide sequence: TGTGCCAGCATTAGAGGGACAGGGATATACAATGAGCAGTTCTTC. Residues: CASIRGTGIYNEQFF.

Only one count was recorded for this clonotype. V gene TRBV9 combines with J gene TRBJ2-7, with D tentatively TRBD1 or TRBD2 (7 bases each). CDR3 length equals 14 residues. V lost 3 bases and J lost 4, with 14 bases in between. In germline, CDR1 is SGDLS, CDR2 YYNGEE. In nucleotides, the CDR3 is TGTGCCAGCAGCGAAAGCGGGACAGTGTACGAGCAGTACTTC. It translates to CASSESGTVYEQYF.

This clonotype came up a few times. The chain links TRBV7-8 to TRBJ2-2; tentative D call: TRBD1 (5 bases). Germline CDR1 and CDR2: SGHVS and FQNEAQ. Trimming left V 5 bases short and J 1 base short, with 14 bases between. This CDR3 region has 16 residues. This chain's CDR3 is CASSPRTLKNTGELFF. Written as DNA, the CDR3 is TGTGCCAGCAGCCCGAGGACACTTAAGAACACCGGGGAGCTGTTTTTT. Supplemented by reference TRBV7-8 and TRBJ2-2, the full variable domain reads GAGVSQSPRYKVAKRGQDVALRCDPISGHVSLFWYQQALGQGPEFLTYFQNEAQLDKSGLPSDRFFAERPEGSVSTLKIQRTQQEDSAVYLCASSPRTLKNTGELFFGEGSRLTVL.

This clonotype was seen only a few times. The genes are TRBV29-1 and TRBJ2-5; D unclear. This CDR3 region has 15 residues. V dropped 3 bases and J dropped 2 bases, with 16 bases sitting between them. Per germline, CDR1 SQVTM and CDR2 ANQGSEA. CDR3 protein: CSVDSWVSGQETQYF. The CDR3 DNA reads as TGCAGCGTTGACTCCTGGGTGTCTGGTCAAGAGACCCAGTACTTC.

Here the CDR3 DNA reads TGCGCCAGCAGCCTCTTAGGACAGGCTGGGGCCCAGTACTTC. Its protein is CASSLLGQAGAQYF. The chain combines TRBV4-3 with TRBJ2-5; 7 bases map to TRBD1. Looked up from germline, CDR1 is LGHNA and CDR2 is YSLEER. V lost 4 bases and J lost 9; bases outside the gene matches: 11. The CDR3 covers 14 residues.

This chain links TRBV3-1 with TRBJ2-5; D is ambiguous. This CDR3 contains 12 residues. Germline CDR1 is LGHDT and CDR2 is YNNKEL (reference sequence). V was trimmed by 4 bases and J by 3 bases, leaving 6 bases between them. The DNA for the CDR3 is TGTGCCAGCAGCCCCCACGAAGAGACCCAGTACTTC. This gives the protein CASSPHEETQYF.